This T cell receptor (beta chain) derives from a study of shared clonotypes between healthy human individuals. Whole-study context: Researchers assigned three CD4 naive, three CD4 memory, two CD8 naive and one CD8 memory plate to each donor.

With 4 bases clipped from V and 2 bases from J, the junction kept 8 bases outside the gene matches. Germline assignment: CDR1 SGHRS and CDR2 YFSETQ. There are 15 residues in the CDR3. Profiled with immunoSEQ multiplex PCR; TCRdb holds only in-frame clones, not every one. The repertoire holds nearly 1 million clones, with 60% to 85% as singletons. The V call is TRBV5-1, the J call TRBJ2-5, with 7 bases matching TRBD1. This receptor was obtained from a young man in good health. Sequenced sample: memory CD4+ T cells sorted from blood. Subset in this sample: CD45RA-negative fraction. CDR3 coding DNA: TGCGCCAGCAGCCAGCCGGGACAGAAACAAGAGACCCAGTACTTC. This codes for CASSQPGQKQETQYF.